This TCR beta chain stems from a study of T cells in Graves' hyperthyroidism and ophthalmopathy. Researchers amplified the TCR beta CDR3 regions from RNA transcripts. First-round RT-PCR of the TCR CDR3 relied on the HTBI primer set. TCRdb re-derived calls from the multiplex PCR reads in MiXCR, one entry per CDR3 protein. The sample consists of 300,000 to 450,000 distinct CDR3 sequences, roughly 14% of them appearing once. This clonotype was seen ten or more times. Germline V lookup: CDR1 ENHRY, CDR2 SYGVKD. The CDR3 runs to 14 residues. Trimming cost V 6 bases and J 7 bases; bases outside gene matches: 11.

The chain is built from TRBV10-3 and TRBJ2-5; 7 bases align to TRBD1. The clonotype comes from a young woman with Graves' ophthalmopathy. What was sequenced was blood. In DNA, the CDR3 is TGTGCCATCAGAGACATGACAGGGTCGGGGACCCAGTACTTC. Translation: CAIRDMTGSGTQYF.